There are many counts of the clone carrying this TCR beta chain. This CDR3 is 15 amino acids long. Per germline, CDR1 SGHAT and CDR2 FQNNGV. J was trimmed by 3 bases and V by 5 bases; bases with no gene match: 10. This sample stems from a study of T cells in Graves' hyperthyroidism and ophthalmopathy. About the study: Peripheral blood specimens were obtained at initial diagnosis, prior to any treatment.

The source material, RNA transcripts, was used to amplify TCR beta CDR3 regions. The HTBI set primed first-round TCR CDR3 RT-PCR. TCRdb reprocessed the multiplex PCR reads with MiXCR, giving one entry per CDR3 protein. The table shows about half a million distinct CDR3 sequences, with less than 25% occurring only once. On the basis of clinical symptoms, serum thyroxine and TRAb, thyroid ultrasound and orbital computed tomography, diagnoses were made. This chain uses TRBV11-2 with TRBJ2-7, with 7 bases matching TRBD1. The sequence came from a woman in her twenties or thirties with Graves' ophthalmopathy. The sequenced sample was blood. This CDR3 reads CASSVPGTAFYEQYF. CDR3 bases: TGTGCCAGCAGCGTACCCGGGACAGCGTTCTACGAGCAGTACTTC. Based on the CDR3 plus reference TRBV11-2 and TRBJ2-7, the full variable domain is EAGVAQSPRYKIIEKRQSVAFWCNPISGHATLYWYQQILGQGPKLLIQFQNNGVVDDSQLPKDRFSAERLKGVDSTLKIQPAKLEDSAVYLCASSVPGTAFYEQYFGPGTRLTVT.